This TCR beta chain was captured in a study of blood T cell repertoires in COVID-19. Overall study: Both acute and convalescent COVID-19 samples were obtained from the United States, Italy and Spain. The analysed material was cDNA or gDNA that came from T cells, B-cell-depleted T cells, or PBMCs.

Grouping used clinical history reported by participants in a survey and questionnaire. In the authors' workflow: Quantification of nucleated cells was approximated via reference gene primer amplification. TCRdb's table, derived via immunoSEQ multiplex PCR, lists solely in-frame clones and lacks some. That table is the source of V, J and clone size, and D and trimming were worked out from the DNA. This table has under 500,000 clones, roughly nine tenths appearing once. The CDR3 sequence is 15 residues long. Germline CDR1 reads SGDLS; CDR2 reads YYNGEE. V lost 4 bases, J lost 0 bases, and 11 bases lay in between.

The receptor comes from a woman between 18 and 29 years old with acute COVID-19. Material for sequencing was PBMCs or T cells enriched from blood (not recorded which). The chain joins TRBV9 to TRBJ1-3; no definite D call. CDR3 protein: CASSPRQASGNTIYF. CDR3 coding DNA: TGTGCCAGCAGCCCCCGACAAGCCTCTGGAAACACCATATATTTT.